This TCR beta chain comes out of a study of blood T cell repertoires in COVID-19. Repertoires were generated with immunoSEQ multiplex PCR, while TCRdb's copy carries only in-frame clones and drops some. The repertoire includes roughly 80,000 clones, about 83% of them detected once, and about 3.8% sits in the top ten. Material for sequencing was peripheral blood. This TCR was sampled from a man aged 45-60 years with acute or convalescent COVID-19.

The CDR3 reads CAWSNGGPYNEQFF. The CDR3, as DNA: TGTGCCTGGAGTAACGGGGGACCTTACAATGAGCAGTTCTTC. The genes are TRBV30 and TRBJ2-1; maybe TRBD2 (6 bases). V lost 2 bases to trimming and J lost 4 bases, with 12 bases between them. The length of the CDR3 is 14 residues. Germline CDR1 is GTSNPN and CDR2 is SVGIG (reference sequence).